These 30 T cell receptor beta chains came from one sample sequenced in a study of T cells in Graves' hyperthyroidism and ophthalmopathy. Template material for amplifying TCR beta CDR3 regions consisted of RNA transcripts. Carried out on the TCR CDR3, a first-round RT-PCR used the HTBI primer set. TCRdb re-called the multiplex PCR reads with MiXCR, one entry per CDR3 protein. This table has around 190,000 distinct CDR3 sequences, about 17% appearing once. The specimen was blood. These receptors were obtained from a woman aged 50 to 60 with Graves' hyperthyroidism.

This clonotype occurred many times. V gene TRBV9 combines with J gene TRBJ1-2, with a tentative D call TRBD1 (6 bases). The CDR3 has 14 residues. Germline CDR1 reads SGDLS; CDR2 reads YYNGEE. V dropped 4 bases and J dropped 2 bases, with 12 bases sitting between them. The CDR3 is CASSLRTANYGYTF. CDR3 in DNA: TGTGCCAGCAGCCTCCGGACAGCCAACTATGGCTACACCTTC.

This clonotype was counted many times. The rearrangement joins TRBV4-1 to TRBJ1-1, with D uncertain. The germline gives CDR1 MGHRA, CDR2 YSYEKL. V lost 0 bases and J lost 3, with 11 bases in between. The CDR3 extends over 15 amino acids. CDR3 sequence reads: CASSQDTGRDTEAFF. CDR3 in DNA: TGCGCCAGCAGCCAAGATACGGGTAGGGACACTGAAGCTTTCTTT.

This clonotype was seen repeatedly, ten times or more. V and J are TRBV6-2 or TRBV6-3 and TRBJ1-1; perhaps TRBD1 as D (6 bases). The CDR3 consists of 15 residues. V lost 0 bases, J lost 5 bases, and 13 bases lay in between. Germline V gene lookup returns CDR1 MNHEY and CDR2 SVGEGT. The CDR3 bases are TGTGCCAGCAGTTACTCGTCGACAGGAAGTACTGAAGCTTTCTTT. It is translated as CASSYSSTGSTEAFF.

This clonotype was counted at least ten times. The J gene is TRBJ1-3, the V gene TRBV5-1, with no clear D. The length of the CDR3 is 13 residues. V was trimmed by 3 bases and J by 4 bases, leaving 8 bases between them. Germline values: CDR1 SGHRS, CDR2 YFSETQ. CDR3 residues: CASSYRFGNTIYF. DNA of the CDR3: TGCGCCAGCAGCTACCGTTTCGGAAACACCATATATTTT.

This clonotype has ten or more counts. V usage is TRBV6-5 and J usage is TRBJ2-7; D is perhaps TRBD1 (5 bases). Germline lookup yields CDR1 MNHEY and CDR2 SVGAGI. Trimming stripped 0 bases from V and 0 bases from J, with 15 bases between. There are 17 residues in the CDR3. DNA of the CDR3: TGTGCCAGCAGTTACTCGGCACAGGTTCTGAGCTCCTACGAGCAGTACTTC. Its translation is CASSYSAQVLSSYEQYF.

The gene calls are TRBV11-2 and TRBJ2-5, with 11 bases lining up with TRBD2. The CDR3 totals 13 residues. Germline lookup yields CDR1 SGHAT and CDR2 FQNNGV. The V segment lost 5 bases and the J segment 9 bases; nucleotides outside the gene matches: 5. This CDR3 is CASSTSGGGSQYF. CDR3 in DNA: TGTGCCAGCAGCACTAGCGGGGGAGGGTCCCAGTACTTC.

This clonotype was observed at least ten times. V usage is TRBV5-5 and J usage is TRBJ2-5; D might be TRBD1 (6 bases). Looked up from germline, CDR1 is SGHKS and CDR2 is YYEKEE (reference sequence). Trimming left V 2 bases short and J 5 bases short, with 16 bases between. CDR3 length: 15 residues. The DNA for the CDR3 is TGTGCCAGCAGCTTTTTCGTGGGGGCTGGGGAGACCCAGTACTTC. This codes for CASSFFVGAGETQYF.

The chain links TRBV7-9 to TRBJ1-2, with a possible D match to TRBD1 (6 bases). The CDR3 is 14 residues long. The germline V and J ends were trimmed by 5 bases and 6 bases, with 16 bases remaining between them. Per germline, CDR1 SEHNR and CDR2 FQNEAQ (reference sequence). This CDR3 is CASSPLRGGDGYTF. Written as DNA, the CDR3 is TGTGCCAGCAGCCCCCTAAGGGGGGGGGATGGCTACACCTTC.

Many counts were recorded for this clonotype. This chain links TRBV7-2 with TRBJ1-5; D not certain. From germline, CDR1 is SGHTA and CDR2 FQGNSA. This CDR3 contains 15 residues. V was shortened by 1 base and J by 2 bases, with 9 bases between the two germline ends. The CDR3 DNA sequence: TGTGCCAGCAGCTTAGTCGAGGACGGCAATCAGCCCCAGCATTTT. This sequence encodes CASSLVEDGNQPQHF.

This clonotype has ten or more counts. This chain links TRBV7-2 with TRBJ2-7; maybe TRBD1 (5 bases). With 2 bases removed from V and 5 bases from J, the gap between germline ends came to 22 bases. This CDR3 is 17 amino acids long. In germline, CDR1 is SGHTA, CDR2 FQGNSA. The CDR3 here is CASSLMSGWSGQDEQYF. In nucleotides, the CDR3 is TGTGCCAGCAGCTTAATGTCTGGGTGGTCAGGGCAGGACGAGCAGTACTTC.

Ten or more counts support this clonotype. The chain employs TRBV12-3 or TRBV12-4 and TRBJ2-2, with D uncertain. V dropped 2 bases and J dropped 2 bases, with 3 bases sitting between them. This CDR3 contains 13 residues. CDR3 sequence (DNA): TGTGCCAGCAGTTTACCCAACACCGGGGAGCTGTTTTTT. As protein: CASSLPNTGELFF.

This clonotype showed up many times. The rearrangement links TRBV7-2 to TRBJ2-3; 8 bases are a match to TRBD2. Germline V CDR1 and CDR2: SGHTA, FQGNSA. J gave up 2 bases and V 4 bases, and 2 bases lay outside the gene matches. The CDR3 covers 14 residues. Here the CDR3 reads CASSYSGDTDTQYF. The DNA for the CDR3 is TGTGCCAGCAGCTATAGCGGGGACACAGATACGCAGTATTTT. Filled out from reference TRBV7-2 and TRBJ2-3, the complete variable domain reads GAGVSQSPSNKVTEKGKDVELRCDPISGHTALYWYRQSLGQGLEFLIYFQGNSAPDKSGLPSDRFSAERTGGSVSTLTIQRTQQEDSAVYLCASSYSGDTDTQYFGPGTRLTVL.

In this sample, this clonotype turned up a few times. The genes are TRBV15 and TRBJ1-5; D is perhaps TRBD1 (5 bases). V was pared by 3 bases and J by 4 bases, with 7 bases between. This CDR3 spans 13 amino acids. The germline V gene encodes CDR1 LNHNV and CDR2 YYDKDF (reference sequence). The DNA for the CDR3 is TGTGCCACCAGCAGTGACAGAAATCAGCCCCAGCATTTT. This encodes CATSSDRNQPQHF.

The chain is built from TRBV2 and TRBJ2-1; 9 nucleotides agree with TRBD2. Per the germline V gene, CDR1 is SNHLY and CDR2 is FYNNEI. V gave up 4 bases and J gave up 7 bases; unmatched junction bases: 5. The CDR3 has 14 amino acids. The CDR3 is CASSGGRAGNEQFF. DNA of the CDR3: TGTGCCAGCAGTGGCGGGAGGGCCGGAAATGAGCAGTTCTTC. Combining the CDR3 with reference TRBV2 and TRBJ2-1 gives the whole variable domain EPEVTQTPSHQVTQMGQEVILRCVPISNHLYFYWYRQILGQKVEFLVSFYNNEISEKSEIFDDQFSVERPDGSNFTLKIRSTKLEDSAMYFCASSGGRAGNEQFFGPGTRLTVL.

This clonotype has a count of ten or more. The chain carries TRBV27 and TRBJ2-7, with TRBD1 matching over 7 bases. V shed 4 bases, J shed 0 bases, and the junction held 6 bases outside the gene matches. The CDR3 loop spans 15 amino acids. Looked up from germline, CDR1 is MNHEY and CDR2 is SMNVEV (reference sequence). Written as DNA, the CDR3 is TGTGCCAGCAGTTGGACAGGAGACGCCTCCTACGAGCAGTACTTC. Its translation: CASSWTGDASYEQYF.

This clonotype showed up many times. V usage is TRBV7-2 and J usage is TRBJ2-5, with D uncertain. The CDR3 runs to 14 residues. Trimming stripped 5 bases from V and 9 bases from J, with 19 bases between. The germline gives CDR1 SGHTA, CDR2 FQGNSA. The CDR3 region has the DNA TGTGCCAGCAGCCCCCGACGAGATGATAAGGCCCAGTACTTC. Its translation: CASSPRRDDKAQYF.

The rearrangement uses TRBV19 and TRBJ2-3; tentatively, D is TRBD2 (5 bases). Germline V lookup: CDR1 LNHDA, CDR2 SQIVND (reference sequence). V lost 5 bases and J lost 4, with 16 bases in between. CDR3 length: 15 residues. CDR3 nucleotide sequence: TGTGCCAGTAGTTCATTCAGTGGAGGCGCAGATACGCAGTATTTT. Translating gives CASSSFSGGADTQYF.

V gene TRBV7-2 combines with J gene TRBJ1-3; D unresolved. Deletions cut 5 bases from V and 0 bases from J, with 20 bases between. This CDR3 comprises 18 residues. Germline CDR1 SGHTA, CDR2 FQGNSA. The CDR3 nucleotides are TGTGCCAGCAGCCCAGAAGGCCTGATGCCGAGCTCTGGAAACACCATATATTTT. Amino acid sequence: CASSPEGLMPSSGNTIYF.

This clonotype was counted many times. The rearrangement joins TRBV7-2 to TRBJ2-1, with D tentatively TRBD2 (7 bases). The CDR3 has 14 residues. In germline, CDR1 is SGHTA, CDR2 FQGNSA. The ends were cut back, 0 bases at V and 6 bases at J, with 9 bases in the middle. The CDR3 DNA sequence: TGTGCCAGCAGCTTAGCGAGGGGGGGCAATGAGCAGTTCTTC. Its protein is CASSLARGGNEQFF. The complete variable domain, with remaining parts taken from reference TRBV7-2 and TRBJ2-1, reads GAGVSQSPSNKVTEKGKDVELRCDPISGHTALYWYRQSLGQGLEFLIYFQGNSAPDKSGLPSDRFSAERTGGSVSTLTIQRTQQEDSAVYLCASSLARGGNEQFFGPGTRLTVL.

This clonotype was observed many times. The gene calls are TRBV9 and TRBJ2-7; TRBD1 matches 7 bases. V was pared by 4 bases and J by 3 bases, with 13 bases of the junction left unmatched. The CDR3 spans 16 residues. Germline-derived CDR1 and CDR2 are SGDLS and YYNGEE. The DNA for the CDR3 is TGTGCCAGCAGCTCGCAGGACAGGTCCTACGTCTACGAGCAGTACTTC. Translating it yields CASSSQDRSYVYEQYF.

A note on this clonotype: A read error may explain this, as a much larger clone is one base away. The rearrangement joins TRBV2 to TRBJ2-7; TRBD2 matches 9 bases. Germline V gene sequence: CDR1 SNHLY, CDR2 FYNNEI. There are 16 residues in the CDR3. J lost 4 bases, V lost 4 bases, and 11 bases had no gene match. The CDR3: CASSAALAGIRYEQYF. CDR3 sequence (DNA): TGTGCCAGCAGTGCTGCGCTAGCGGGGATCCGTTACGAGCAGTACTTC.

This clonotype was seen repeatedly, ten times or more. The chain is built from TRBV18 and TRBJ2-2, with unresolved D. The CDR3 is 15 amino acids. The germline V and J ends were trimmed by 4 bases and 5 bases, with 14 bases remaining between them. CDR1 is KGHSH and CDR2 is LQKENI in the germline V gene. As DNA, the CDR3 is TGTGCCAGCTCACTGGCACAGACCGCTACCGGGGAGCTGTTTTTT. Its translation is CASSLAQTATGELFF.

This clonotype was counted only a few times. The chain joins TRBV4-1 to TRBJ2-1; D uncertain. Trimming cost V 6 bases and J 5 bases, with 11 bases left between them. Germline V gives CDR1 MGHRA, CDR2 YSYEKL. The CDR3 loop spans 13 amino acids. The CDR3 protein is CASSRGVDNEQFF. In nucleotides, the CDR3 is TGCGCCAGCAGTAGAGGAGTTGACAATGAGCAGTTCTTC.

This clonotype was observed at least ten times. The CDR3 DNA reads TGTGCCAGTAGTGCTTCTAGCGGGGGAGCTCGCCAAGAGACCCAGTACTTC. Translated: CASSASSGGARQETQYF. The chain employs TRBV19 and TRBJ2-5; 10 bases fit TRBD2. Germline loops: CDR1 LNHDA, CDR2 SQIVND (reference sequence). The CDR3 spans 17 residues. V was pared by 5 bases and J by 1 base, with 10 bases of the junction left unmatched.

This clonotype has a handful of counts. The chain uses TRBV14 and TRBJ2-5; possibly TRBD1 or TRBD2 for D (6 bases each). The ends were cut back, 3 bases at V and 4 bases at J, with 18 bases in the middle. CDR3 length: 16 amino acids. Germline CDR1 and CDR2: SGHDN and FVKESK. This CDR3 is CASSHLTGAGGETQYF. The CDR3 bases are TGTGCCAGCAGCCACTTAACGGGGGCTGGGGGAGAGACCCAGTACTTC.

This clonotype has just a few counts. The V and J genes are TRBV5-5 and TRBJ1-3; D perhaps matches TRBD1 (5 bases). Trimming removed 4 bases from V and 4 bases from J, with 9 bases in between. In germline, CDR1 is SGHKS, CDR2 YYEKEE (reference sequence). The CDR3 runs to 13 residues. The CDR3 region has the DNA TGTGCCAGCAGCCGACAGCTCGGAAACACCATATATTTT. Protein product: CASSRQLGNTIYF.

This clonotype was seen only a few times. The CDR3 sequence is CASSGPGGSYNEQFF. Written as DNA, the CDR3 is TGCGCCAGCAGCGGCCCCGGGGGCTCCTACAATGAGCAGTTCTTC. V and J are TRBV4-1 and TRBJ2-1, with D perhaps matching TRBD2 (6 bases). Trimming cost V 5 bases and J 0 bases, with 11 bases left between them. Germline loops: CDR1 MGHRA, CDR2 YSYEKL. There are 15 residues in the CDR3.

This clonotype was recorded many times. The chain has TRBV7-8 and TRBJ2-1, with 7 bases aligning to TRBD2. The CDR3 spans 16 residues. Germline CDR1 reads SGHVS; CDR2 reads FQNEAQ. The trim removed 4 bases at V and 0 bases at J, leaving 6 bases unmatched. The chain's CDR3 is CASSSGAGSSYNEQFF. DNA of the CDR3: TGTGCCAGCAGCTCCGGAGCGGGAAGCTCCTACAATGAGCAGTTCTTC. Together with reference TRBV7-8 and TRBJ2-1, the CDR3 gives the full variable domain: GAGVSQSPRYKVAKRGQDVALRCDPISGHVSLFWYQQALGQGPEFLTYFQNEAQLDKSGLPSDRFFAERPEGSVSTLKIQRTQQEDSAVYLCASSSGAGSSYNEQFFGPGTRLTVL.

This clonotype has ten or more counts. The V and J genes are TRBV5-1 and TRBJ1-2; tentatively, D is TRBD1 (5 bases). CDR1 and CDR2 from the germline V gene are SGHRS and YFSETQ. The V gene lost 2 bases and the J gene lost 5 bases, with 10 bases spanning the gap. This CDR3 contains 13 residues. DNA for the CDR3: TGCGCCAGCAGCTTTGGGGGACTATATGGCTACACCTTC. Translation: CASSFGGLYGYTF.

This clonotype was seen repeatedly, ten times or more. The CDR3 DNA sequence: TGTGCCAGCAGAGAGGGCACGGCCAACTACGAGCAGTACTTC. Translated, it gives CASREGTANYEQYF. The rearrangement links TRBV2 to TRBJ2-7; a possible D gene is TRBD2 (5 bases). This CDR3 has 14 amino acids. Germline V lookup: CDR1 SNHLY, CDR2 FYNNEI. V was cut by 6 bases and J by 3 bases, with 15 bases left in between.